These T cell receptor beta chains were read from a single sample in a study of early T cells in non-severe SARS-CoV-2 infection. TCRdb called the 5' RACE reads again in MiXCR, with one record for every CDR3 protein. The sample includes under 90,000 distinct CDR3 sequences, around 15% seen only once; the top ten take under 8%. Sequenced: whole blood. The receptors derive from an adult who was a healthcare worker with PCR-confirmed SARS-CoV-2 infection or an uninfected control (not recorded which). The CDR3 runs from the conserved cysteine through the conserved F or W. Each record gives: clone size, D gene, J gene, V gene, CDR3 DNA, CDR3 protein. The D gene is left open where the match is weak. Where a row states a size, it is once, few, many or the class of an expanded clone; other rows omit it.

clone size: .; D gene: TRBD1; J gene: TRBJ2-3; V gene: TRBV19; CDR3 DNA: TGTGCCAGCCTGGACAGGCGTTCTAGCACAGATACGCAGTATTTT; CDR3 protein: CASLDRRSSTDTQYF
clone size: .; D gene: TRBD2; J gene: TRBJ2-7; V gene: TRBV14; CDR3 DNA: TGTGCCAGCACTCTAGCGGGGGGTTACGAGCAGTACTTC; CDR3 protein: CASTLAGGYEQYF
clone size: .; D gene: TRBD1; J gene: TRBJ1-1; V gene: TRBV5-1; CDR3 DNA: TGCGCCAGCAGCCAGACAGGGGACACTGAAGCTTTCTTT; CDR3 protein: CASSQTGDTEAFF
clone size: .; D gene: TRBD1; J gene: TRBJ2-2; V gene: TRBV6-2/TRBV6-3; CDR3 DNA: TGTGCCAGCAGTCCTATCTGGACAGGGGGCCCCGGGGAGCTGTTTTTT; CDR3 protein: CASSPIWTGGPGELFF
clone size: .; D gene: .; J gene: TRBJ2-2; V gene: TRBV20-1; CDR3 DNA: TGCAGTGCTAGAGAAGGGGGCACCGGGGAGCTGTTTTTT; CDR3 protein: CSAREGGTGELFF
clone size: few; D gene: TRBD1; J gene: TRBJ1-2; V gene: TRBV3-1; CDR3 DNA: TGTGCCAGCAGCCAGGGACAGGAGGGGCATCGAGGCTACACCTTC; CDR3 protein: CASSQGQEGHRGYTF
clone size: few; D gene: .; J gene: TRBJ2-6; V gene: TRBV6-2/TRBV6-3; CDR3 DNA: TGTGCCAGCAGGGAGGGTAGGAGTGGGGCCAACGTCCTGACTTTC; CDR3 protein: CASREGRSGANVLTF
clone size: few; D gene: .; J gene: TRBJ1-3; V gene: TRBV5-1; CDR3 DNA: TGCGCCAGCAGCTTGGTAGGAGGCGGAATCTCTGGAAACACCATATATTTT; CDR3 protein: CASSLVGGGISGNTIYF
clone size: many; D gene: .; J gene: TRBJ2-7; V gene: TRBV11-2; CDR3 DNA: TGTGCCAGCAGCTTACGGGGGCATGACTACGAGCAGTACTTC; CDR3 protein: CASSLRGHDYEQYF
clone size: few; D gene: .; J gene: TRBJ1-1; V gene: TRBV29-1; CDR3 DNA: TGCAGCGTTGCACAGGCGGACACTGAAGCTTTCTTT; CDR3 protein: CSVAQADTEAFF
clone size: .; D gene: .; J gene: TRBJ2-2; V gene: TRBV11-2; CDR3 DNA: TGTGCCAGCAGCTCAGCCGGGGCGATCATTACCGGGGAGCTGTTTTTT; CDR3 protein: CASSSAGAIITGELFF
clone size: many; D gene: TRBD1; J gene: TRBJ1-4; V gene: TRBV27; CDR3 DNA: TGTGCCAGCAGTTTACTCCAGGGGGGCGAAAAACTGTTTTTT; CDR3 protein: CASSLLQGGEKLFF
clone size: .; D gene: TRBD2; J gene: TRBJ2-3; V gene: TRBV11-2; CDR3 DNA: TGTGCCAGCAGTCTTAGCGGGAGCGGCACAGATACGCAGTATTTT; CDR3 protein: CASSLSGSGTDTQYF
clone size: many; D gene: .; J gene: TRBJ1-1; V gene: TRBV7-2; CDR3 DNA: TGTGCCAGCAGCTTAGTACAGAAGAACACTGAAGCTTTCTTT; CDR3 protein: CASSLVQKNTEAFF
clone size: .; D gene: .; J gene: TRBJ1-1; V gene: TRBV27; CDR3 DNA: TGTGCCAGCAGTTCGGTGGGGACAGAAGCTTTCTTT; CDR3 protein: CASSSVGTEAFF
clone size: few; D gene: .; J gene: TRBJ2-7; V gene: TRBV10-2; CDR3 DNA: TGCGCCAGCACGTCCGGCGCAACCTACGAGCAGTACTTC; CDR3 protein: CASTSGATYEQYF
clone size: few; D gene: .; J gene: TRBJ2-3; V gene: TRBV20-1; CDR3 DNA: TGCAGTGCTAGAGATGTCCTAGCGGATACGCAGTATTTT; CDR3 protein: CSARDVLADTQYF
clone size: few; D gene: TRBD1; J gene: TRBJ2-2; V gene: TRBV20-1; CDR3 DNA: TGCAGTGCTAACAGACCGGGACAGCCGACCGGGGAGCTGTTTTTT; CDR3 protein: CSANRPGQPTGELFF
clone size: few; D gene: .; J gene: TRBJ2-5; V gene: TRBV29-1; CDR3 DNA: TGCAGCGAACAGAGCTACGGGGAGACCCAGTACTTC; CDR3 protein: CSEQSYGETQYF
clone size: many; D gene: .; J gene: TRBJ2-1; V gene: TRBV7-6; CDR3 DNA: TGTGCCAGCAGCTTAGCGGATGAGCAGTTCTTC; CDR3 protein: CASSLADEQFF
clone size: many; D gene: .; J gene: TRBJ2-1; V gene: TRBV11-2; CDR3 DNA: TGTGCCAGCAGCTTAAGTAATGAGCAGTTCTTC; CDR3 protein: CASSLSNEQFF
clone size: .; D gene: .; J gene: TRBJ1-2; V gene: TRBV20-1; CDR3 DNA: TGCAGTGCTGGCGAACCTAACTATGGCTACACCTTC; CDR3 protein: CSAGEPNYGYTF
clone size: many; D gene: TRBD1; J gene: TRBJ2-7; V gene: TRBV12-3/TRBV12-4; CDR3 DNA: TGTGCCAGCAGGAGACGGACAGGGCGTGGAGACGAGCAGTACTTC; CDR3 protein: CASRRRTGRGDEQYF
clone size: few; D gene: TRBD1; J gene: TRBJ2-7; V gene: TRBV29-1; CDR3 DNA: TGCAGCGTTGACGCTACAGGGGGTGACGAGCAGTACTTC; CDR3 protein: CSVDATGGDEQYF
clone size: .; D gene: TRBD1; J gene: TRBJ2-7; V gene: TRBV11-2; CDR3 DNA: TGTGCCAGCAGCGTGGGGACAGTGTCCTACGAGCAGTACTTC; CDR3 protein: CASSVGTVSYEQYF
clone size: few; D gene: .; J gene: TRBJ1-5; V gene: TRBV7-2; CDR3 DNA: TGTGCCAGCAGCTTGTCGGGGGTAGGGTATAGCAATCAGCCCCAGCATTTT; CDR3 protein: CASSLSGVGYSNQPQHF
clone size: .; D gene: .; J gene: TRBJ2-3; V gene: TRBV21-1; CDR3 DNA: TGTGCCAGCAGCAGAAGGCTAAGCACAGATACGCAGTATTTT; CDR3 protein: CASSRRLSTDTQYF
clone size: few; D gene: TRBD1; J gene: TRBJ2-7; V gene: TRBV6-5; CDR3 DNA: TGTGCCAGCAGTAAGGACAGGGGGCCCTACGAGCAGTACTTC; CDR3 protein: CASSKDRGPYEQYF
clone size: few; D gene: .; J gene: TRBJ1-1; V gene: TRBV2; CDR3 DNA: TGTGCCTCAAGAACTGGGCCAAACACTGAAGCTTTCTTT; CDR3 protein: CASRTGPNTEAFF
clone size: few; D gene: .; J gene: TRBJ2-3; V gene: TRBV11-2; CDR3 DNA: TGTGCCAGCAGCTTAGTCGGTAGCACAGATACGCAGTATTTT; CDR3 protein: CASSLVGSTDTQYF
clone size: .; D gene: .; J gene: TRBJ2-7; V gene: TRBV4-1; CDR3 DNA: TGCGCCAGCAGCCGCCTTTCTGGGGCTTCCTACGAGCAGTACTTC; CDR3 protein: CASSRLSGASYEQYF
clone size: few; D gene: .; J gene: TRBJ2-3; V gene: TRBV11-2; CDR3 DNA: TGTGCCAGCAGCCCCAACCCGGGCCCTTCGACGGGAACGCAGTATTTT; CDR3 protein: CASSPNPGPSTGTQYF
clone size: few; D gene: .; J gene: TRBJ2-7; V gene: TRBV7-3; CDR3 DNA: TGTGCCAGCAGCCTCACCCCCAGGTTCGTCCACGAGCAGTACTTC; CDR3 protein: CASSLTPRFVHEQYF